This is a list of T cell receptor beta chains from one sample in a study of Ad26.COV2.S vaccination and SARS-CoV-2 variants. Sequencing used immunoSEQ multiplex PCR; TCRdb keeps in-frame clones, though not all of them. Of a few hundred thousand clones in the sample, around 86% were seen once. The sequenced sample was peripheral blood, obtained in a trial of Ad26.COV2.S vaccine versus placebo. All receptors come from a person aged 18 to 59 who received the Ad26.COV2.S COVID-19 vaccine or a placebo. Each CDR3 is given with its conserved first and last residue. D genes are given only for firm matches. Clone size, where shown, is once, few, many, or a class for clones that have expanded.

clone size: -; J gene: TRBJ1-4; D gene: TRBD1; V gene: TRBV19; CDR3 length: 15; CDR3 DNA: TGTGCCAGTAGTGACCCGGGACAGGGAGGTGAAAAACTGTTTTTT; CDR3 protein: CASSDPGQGGEKLFF
clone size: -; J gene: TRBJ1-4; D gene: -; V gene: TRBV30; CDR3 length: 14; CDR3 DNA: TGTGCCTGGAGTGTATTGGGGACGAATGAAAAACTGTTTTTT; CDR3 protein: CAWSVLGTNEKLFF
clone size: -; J gene: TRBJ2-3; D gene: -; V gene: TRBV6-4; CDR3 length: 13; CDR3 DNA: TGTGCCAGCAGTGTAGACAGCACAGATACGCAGTATTTT; CDR3 protein: CASSVDSTDTQYF
clone size: -; J gene: TRBJ1-2; D gene: -; V gene: TRBV3-1/TRBV3-2; CDR3 length: 16; CDR3 DNA: TGTGCCAGCAGCCAAGAAGGGACCGGGGGGAGCTATGGCTACACCTTC; CDR3 protein: CASSQEGTGGSYGYTF
clone size: few; J gene: TRBJ1-3; D gene: TRBD1; V gene: TRBV5-1; CDR3 length: 17; CDR3 DNA: TGCGCCAGCAGTTCCCCTCCGGGACAGGGGACTGGAAACACCATATATTTT; CDR3 protein: CASSSPPGQGTGNTIYF
clone size: -; J gene: TRBJ1-2; D gene: TRBD1; V gene: TRBV6-4; CDR3 length: 13; CDR3 DNA: TGTGCCAGCCGGGGGACAGATAACTATGGCTACACCTTC; CDR3 protein: CASRGTDNYGYTF
clone size: -; J gene: TRBJ2-2; D gene: -; V gene: TRBV7-9; CDR3 length: 16; CDR3 DNA: TGTGCCAGCAGCTTAAGCTTTTCAGGGGAGGCCGGGGAGCTGTTTTTT; CDR3 protein: CASSLSFSGEAGELFF
clone size: once; J gene: TRBJ2-7; D gene: -; V gene: TRBV5-1; CDR3 length: 13; CDR3 DNA: TGCGCCAGCAGCTTGGTTCTCTCCGCCGAGCAGTACTTC; CDR3 protein: CASSLVLSAEQYF
clone size: once; J gene: TRBJ2-1; D gene: -; V gene: TRBV5-4; CDR3 length: 13; CDR3 DNA: TGTGCCAGCAGCCGTTATACAGGGAATGAGCAGTTCTTC; CDR3 protein: CASSRYTGNEQFF
clone size: -; J gene: TRBJ1-1; D gene: TRBD1; V gene: TRBV7-3; CDR3 length: 14; CDR3 DNA: TGTGCCAGCAGCTCCACAGGGGAGGGGACTGAAGCTTTCTTT; CDR3 protein: CASSSTGEGTEAFF
clone size: -; J gene: TRBJ1-2; D gene: TRBD1; V gene: TRBV2; CDR3 length: 13; CDR3 DNA: TGTGCCAGCAGCCTCACAGGGGACTATGGCTACACCTTC; CDR3 protein: CASSLTGDYGYTF
clone size: -; J gene: TRBJ2-2; D gene: -; V gene: TRBV19; CDR3 length: 15; CDR3 DNA: TGTGCCAGTAGTACCCAAAAATCGGGGACCGGGGAGCTGTTTTTT; CDR3 protein: CASSTQKSGTGELFF
clone size: -; J gene: TRBJ2-6; D gene: -; V gene: TRBV7-6; CDR3 length: 16; CDR3 DNA: TGTGCCAGCAGCTCCCCGACCGGGTTGGGGGCCAACGTCCTGACTTTC; CDR3 protein: CASSSPTGLGANVLTF
clone size: -; J gene: TRBJ2-5; D gene: -; V gene: TRBV2; CDR3 length: 13; CDR3 DNA: TGTGCCAGCGGGACCGGGCGGGGAGAGACCCAGTACTTC; CDR3 protein: CASGTGRGETQYF
clone size: -; J gene: TRBJ1-6; D gene: -; V gene: TRBV23-1; CDR3 length: 14; CDR3 DNA: TGCGCCAGCAGCGACCCACGGTATAATTCACCCCTCCACTTT; CDR3 protein: CASSDPRYNSPLHF
clone size: -; J gene: TRBJ1-3; D gene: -; V gene: TRBV6-1; CDR3 length: 13; CDR3 DNA: TGTGCCAGCAGTGAAGGTCCTGGAAACACCATATATTTT; CDR3 protein: CASSEGPGNTIYF
clone size: -; J gene: TRBJ2-3; D gene: -; V gene: TRBV5-1; CDR3 length: 15; CDR3 DNA: TGCGCCAGCAGCGTAAGACAGGATAGCACAGATACGCAGTATTTT; CDR3 protein: CASSVRQDSTDTQYF
clone size: -; J gene: TRBJ1-1; D gene: -; V gene: TRBV5-3; CDR3 length: 15; CDR3 DNA: TGTGCCAGAAGCTTTTGGCCTGCTCAGAACACTGAAGCTTTCTTT; CDR3 protein: CARSFWPAQNTEAFF
clone size: -; J gene: TRBJ2-2; D gene: -; V gene: TRBV7-6; CDR3 length: 14; CDR3 DNA: TGTGCCAGCAGCTCCGGCAGAAACACCGGGGAGCTGTTTTTT; CDR3 protein: CASSSGRNTGELFF
clone size: -; J gene: TRBJ1-1; D gene: TRBD1; V gene: TRBV30; CDR3 length: 15; CDR3 DNA: TGTGCCTGGAGTGTGACAGGGGACCTTAGTACTGAAGCTTTCTTT; CDR3 protein: CAWSVTGDLSTEAFF
clone size: -; J gene: TRBJ1-2; D gene: -; V gene: TRBV19; CDR3 length: 15; CDR3 DNA: TGTGCCAGTAGTATAGGAAGATTGGGGAACTATGGCTACACCTTC; CDR3 protein: CASSIGRLGNYGYTF
clone size: -; J gene: TRBJ2-5; D gene: TRBD2; V gene: TRBV5-1; CDR3 length: 14; CDR3 DNA: TGCGCCAGCACCTTGCGGGGGATGGAAGAGACCCAGTACTTC; CDR3 protein: CASTLRGMEETQYF
clone size: -; J gene: TRBJ1-6; D gene: TRBD1; V gene: TRBV7-2; CDR3 length: 15; CDR3 DNA: TGTGCCAGCAGCTTAGGGGGGACAGGGGGTCGGCCCCTCCACTTT; CDR3 protein: CASSLGGTGGRPLHF
clone size: -; J gene: TRBJ2-2; D gene: TRBD2; V gene: TRBV6-2/TRBV6-3; CDR3 length: 15; CDR3 DNA: TGTGCCAGCAGCGACCGAAGCGGGGGTTTTGGGGAGCTGTTTTTT; CDR3 protein: CASSDRSGGFGELFF
clone size: -; J gene: TRBJ1-2; D gene: TRBD1; V gene: TRBV7-2; CDR3 length: 14; CDR3 DNA: TGTGCCAGCAGCTCGGCCGACAGGGTGGGAGGCTACACCTTC; CDR3 protein: CASSSADRVGGYTF
clone size: -; J gene: TRBJ1-4; D gene: -; V gene: TRBV3-1/TRBV3-2; CDR3 length: 15; CDR3 DNA: TGTGCCAGCAGCCAAGAAAGGCCGGGGACTACTCTTTTGTTTTTT; CDR3 protein: CASSQERPGTTLLFF
clone size: -; J gene: TRBJ2-7; D gene: -; V gene: TRBV27; CDR3 length: 13; CDR3 DNA: TGTGCCAGCAGTTTCTCAGCGGACTACGAGCAGTACTTC; CDR3 protein: CASSFSADYEQYF
clone size: -; J gene: TRBJ1-4; D gene: -; V gene: TRBV19; CDR3 length: 13; CDR3 DNA: TGTGCCAGTAGTATAGACAGGGACGAAAAACTGTTTTTT; CDR3 protein: CASSIDRDEKLFF
clone size: -; J gene: TRBJ2-1; D gene: -; V gene: TRBV5-6; CDR3 length: 15; CDR3 DNA: TGTGCCAGCAGCTTGTTTGGGGGACTCTACAATGAGCAGTTCTTC; CDR3 protein: CASSLFGGLYNEQFF
clone size: -; J gene: TRBJ2-7; D gene: -; V gene: TRBV6-6; CDR3 length: 14; CDR3 DNA: TGTGCCAGCAGTTACGGGGGGGCGGGCTACGAGCAGTACTTC; CDR3 protein: CASSYGGAGYEQYF
clone size: -; J gene: TRBJ1-1; D gene: -; V gene: TRBV4-3; CDR3 length: 14; CDR3 DNA: TGCGCCAGCAGCCAAGGACTATCAGACACTGAAGCTTTCTTT; CDR3 protein: CASSQGLSDTEAFF
clone size: -; J gene: TRBJ2-1; D gene: -; V gene: TRBV5-1; CDR3 length: 16; CDR3 DNA: TGCGCCAGCAGCTTGGTTCCCGTTGGGGCGGACAATGAGCAGTTCTTC; CDR3 protein: CASSLVPVGADNEQFF
clone size: -; J gene: TRBJ1-1; D gene: TRBD1; V gene: TRBV19; CDR3 length: 14; CDR3 DNA: TGTGCCAGTAGTATGGACAGGGATGTTCGCGAAGCTTTCTTT; CDR3 protein: CASSMDRDVREAFF
clone size: once; J gene: TRBJ1-2; D gene: TRBD1; V gene: TRBV18; CDR3 length: 20; CDR3 DNA: TGTGCCAGCTCACCAACGAGCAGTCCGGGACAGGGGGCGCGGAACTATGGCTACACCTTC; CDR3 protein: CASSPTSSPGQGARNYGYTF
clone size: few; J gene: TRBJ2-2; D gene: TRBD1; V gene: TRBV5-1; CDR3 length: 16; CDR3 DNA: TGCGCCAGCAGCCCCCTGACAGGGGTGAACACCGGGGAGCTGTTTTTT; CDR3 protein: CASSPLTGVNTGELFF
clone size: -; J gene: TRBJ1-5; D gene: TRBD1; V gene: TRBV3-1/TRBV3-2; CDR3 length: 17; CDR3 DNA: TGTGCCAGCAGCCAAGATGGAGCAGGGGGCGGCAATCAGCCCCAGCATTTT; CDR3 protein: CASSQDGAGGGNQPQHF
clone size: once; J gene: TRBJ1-4; D gene: -; V gene: TRBV6-5; CDR3 length: 14; CDR3 DNA: TGTGCCAGCAGTTGGGCGGCAACTAATGAAAAACTGTTTTTT; CDR3 protein: CASSWAATNEKLFF
clone size: -; J gene: TRBJ2-7; D gene: TRBD1; V gene: TRBV5-4; CDR3 length: 15; CDR3 DNA: TGTGCCAGCAGCTTGCGGACAGGGGGCCGTGGCGAGCAGTACTTC; CDR3 protein: CASSLRTGGRGEQYF
clone size: -; J gene: TRBJ1-1; D gene: -; V gene: TRBV27; CDR3 length: 16; CDR3 DNA: TGTGCCAGCAGACCTGGGGCAGGGGTTTATAACACTGAAGCTTTCTTT; CDR3 protein: CASRPGAGVYNTEAFF
clone size: -; J gene: TRBJ1-2; D gene: -; V gene: TRBV5-6; CDR3 length: 14; CDR3 DNA: TGTGCCAGCAGCTTAGAGGGCTCTTGGAGGGGCTACACCTTC; CDR3 protein: CASSLEGSWRGYTF
clone size: -; J gene: TRBJ1-1; D gene: -; V gene: TRBV7-2; CDR3 length: 14; CDR3 DNA: TGTGCCAGCAGCCGGGGGCGGGGGTGGACTGAAGCTTTCTTT; CDR3 protein: CASSRGRGWTEAFF
clone size: -; J gene: TRBJ1-5; D gene: -; V gene: TRBV2; CDR3 length: 14; CDR3 DNA: TGTGCCAGCAGTGTAGACAGAACCAATCAGCCCCAGCATTTT; CDR3 protein: CASSVDRTNQPQHF
clone size: few; J gene: TRBJ1-3; D gene: -; V gene: TRBV5-6; CDR3 length: 14; CDR3 DNA: TGTGCCAGCAGCTTGGAAAGATTAGGAAACACCATATATTTT; CDR3 protein: CASSLERLGNTIYF
clone size: -; J gene: TRBJ2-1; D gene: -; V gene: TRBV27; CDR3 length: 15; CDR3 DNA: TGTGCCAGCAGTTCCCCCGGGACGATATACAATGAGCAGTTCTTC; CDR3 protein: CASSSPGTIYNEQFF
clone size: -; J gene: TRBJ1-2; D gene: -; V gene: TRBV6-6; CDR3 length: 15; CDR3 DNA: TGTGCCAGCAGTTACTCCCAAAGACCACGAGATGGCTACACCTTC; CDR3 protein: CASSYSQRPRDGYTF
clone size: -; J gene: TRBJ2-3; D gene: -; V gene: TRBV9; CDR3 length: 15; CDR3 DNA: TGTGCCAGCAGCGTAGCTGGTGGACTAACAGATACGCAGTATTTT; CDR3 protein: CASSVAGGLTDTQYF
clone size: once; J gene: TRBJ2-3; D gene: -; V gene: TRBV5-1; CDR3 length: 17; CDR3 DNA: TGCGCCAGCAGCTTGGCTCCCACATCTGTTAGCACAGATACGCAGTATTTT; CDR3 protein: CASSLAPTSVSTDTQYF
clone size: few; J gene: TRBJ2-2; D gene: TRBD1; V gene: TRBV7-2; CDR3 length: 18; CDR3 DNA: TGTGCCAGCAGCTTCGAACCCGACAGGGGGTTGAACACCGGGGAGCTGTTTTTT; CDR3 protein: CASSFEPDRGLNTGELFF
clone size: -; J gene: TRBJ2-7; D gene: -; V gene: TRBV7-6; CDR3 length: 17; CDR3 DNA: TGTGCCAGCAGCCCCTTGACCGGGAAGTCCCCTCTCTACGAGCAGTACTTC; CDR3 protein: CASSPLTGKSPLYEQYF
clone size: -; J gene: TRBJ2-7; D gene: -; V gene: TRBV7-8; CDR3 length: 11; CDR3 DNA: TGTGCCAGCAGCTTCGACACTGAGCAGTACTTC; CDR3 protein: CASSFDTEQYF
clone size: -; J gene: TRBJ1-3; D gene: TRBD1; V gene: TRBV9; CDR3 length: 14; CDR3 DNA: TGTGCCAGCAGCGTCGGACAGGGAAAGAACACCATATATTTT; CDR3 protein: CASSVGQGKNTIYF
clone size: -; J gene: TRBJ1-2; D gene: -; V gene: TRBV6-2/TRBV6-3; CDR3 length: 10; CDR3 DNA: TGTGCCAGCAGCGGGTATGGCTACACCTTC; CDR3 protein: CASSGYGYTF